Shown below are 17 T cell receptor beta chains from a single sample sequenced in a study of T cells in Graves' hyperthyroidism and ophthalmopathy. What was amplified from RNA transcripts were TCR beta CDR3 regions. HTBI primers were employed in a first-round RT-PCR of the TCR CDR3. TCRdb recomputed calls from the multiplex PCR reads with MiXCR, one row per CDR3 protein. Of about 200,000 distinct CDR3 sequences in the sample, around 20% were seen once. Input material: blood. These receptors all stem from a man between 35 and 55 years old with Graves' hyperthyroidism.

This clonotype has a count of ten or more. The J gene is TRBJ2-3, the V gene TRBV11-2, with 7 bases fitting TRBD1. The CDR3 is 16 amino acids. The germline gives CDR1 SGHAT, CDR2 FQNNGV. V lost 5 bases to trimming and J lost 3 bases; unmatched junction nucleotides: 11. Written as DNA, the CDR3 is TGTGCCAGCAGCCGGCTACAGGGGAAGGGTACAGATACGCAGTATTTT. Protein: CASSRLQGKGTDTQYF. Together with reference TRBV11-2 and TRBJ2-3, the CDR3 gives the full variable domain: EAGVAQSPRYKIIEKRQSVAFWCNPISGHATLYWYQQILGQGPKLLIQFQNNGVVDDSQLPKDRFSAERLKGVDSTLKIQPAKLEDSAVYLCASSRLQGKGTDTQYFGPGTRLTVL.

The V and J genes are TRBV7-6 and TRBJ2-5; 11 bases are a match to TRBD1. V shed 6 bases, J shed 1 base, and the junction held 7 bases outside the gene matches. Germline V gene sequence: CDR1 SGHVS, CDR2 FNYEAQ. The CDR3 contains 16 residues. CDR3 nucleotide sequence: TGTGCCAGCAGTGAGGACAGGGGGCTCGGCCAAGAGACCCAGTACTTC. Protein sequence: CASSEDRGLGQETQYF.

This clonotype was observed many times. The chain couples TRBV13 to TRBJ1-5; the D gene is possibly TRBD1 (5 bases). CDR1 PRHDT and CDR2 FYEKMQ come from the germline V gene (reference sequence). CDR3 length equals 13 residues. V lost 5 bases to trimming and J lost 4 bases, with 9 bases between them. Written as DNA, the CDR3 is TGTGCCAGCAGCGTCCGGGGGAATCAGCCCCAGCATTTT. This translates into CASSVRGNQPQHF.

Worth noting for this clonotype: One end of the junction fails to match germline, which may point to a read error. The rearrangement links TRBV11-3 to TRBJ2-2, with 9 bases lining up with TRBD2. Germline lookup yields CDR1 SGHNT and CDR2 YENEEA. The CDR3 contains 15 residues. CDR3 sequence reads: CASSSGGTDTGEPFF. CDR3 sequence (DNA): TGTGCCAGCAGCAGCGGGGGGACGGACACCGGGGAGCCGTTTTTT.

This clonotype has just a few counts. J is TRBJ1-2 and V is TRBV6-1; 8 bases are a match to TRBD1. With 5 bases clipped from V and 7 bases from J, the junction kept 6 bases outside the gene matches. Per germline, CDR1 MNHNS and CDR2 SASEGT. CDR3 size: 13 residues. As DNA, the CDR3 is TGTGCCAGCAGTTTGCAGGGGGCGCGTGGCTACACCTTC. This translates into CASSLQGARGYTF.

This chain joins TRBV7-3 and TRBJ2-1, with a possible D match to TRBD2 (8 bases). Trimming left V 8 bases short and J 6 bases short, with 29 bases between. The CDR3 has 18 amino acids. Germline V CDR1 and CDR2: SGHTA, FQGTGA. CDR3 coding DNA: TGTGCCAGCCCGATCATGTCGGGAGGGGGCGTCTTGACCAATGAGCAGTTCTTC. This sequence encodes CASPIMSGGGVLTNEQFF.

The chain joins TRBV6-2 or TRBV6-3 to TRBJ1-6, with 7 bases fitting TRBD1. The CDR3 has 15 residues. Unmatched junction bases numbered 4, after V lost 2 bases and J lost 6 bases. Germline assignment: CDR1 MNHEY and CDR2 SVGEGT. This CDR3 is CASSYQGQFNSPLHF. The DNA of the CDR3 is TGTGCCAGCAGTTACCAGGGACAGTTTAATTCACCCCTCCACTTT.

CDR3 protein: CSARAAGGTDTQYF. The DNA of the CDR3 is TGCAGTGCTAGAGCGGCGGGAGGCACAGATACGCAGTATTTT. V and J are TRBV20-1 and TRBJ2-3, with 7 positions matching TRBD2. The germline V gene has CDR1 DFQATT and CDR2 SNEGSKA (reference sequence). V shed 1 base, J shed 1 base, and the junction held 2 bases outside the gene matches. This CDR3 contains 14 residues.

This clonotype was seen only a few times. This rearrangement joins TRBV5-1 to TRBJ1-4; D is possibly TRBD1 (6 bases). V was cut by 4 bases and J by 5 bases, with 15 bases left in between. This CDR3 spans 15 amino acids. The germline V gene encodes CDR1 SGHRS and CDR2 YFSETQ. The CDR3 DNA follows: TGCGCCAGCAGCCCGCAACAGGGTGGCAATGAAAAACTGTTTTTT. Translating it yields CASSPQQGGNEKLFF.

This clonotype was seen many times. The rearrangement links TRBV9 to TRBJ2-3; the match to TRBD2 covers 10 bases. J gave up 3 bases and V 3 bases, and 7 bases lay outside the gene matches. Germline V gene lookup returns CDR1 SGDLS and CDR2 YYNGEE. This CDR3 spans 16 amino acids. CDR3 DNA: TGTGCCAGCAGCGACCCAGCGGGGGGGCCTACAGATACGCAGTATTTT. It is translated as CASSDPAGGPTDTQYF.

The table lists this clonotype with many counts. V is TRBV15 and J is TRBJ2-7; D is possibly TRBD1 or TRBD2 (5 bases each). Trimming left V 1 base short and J 0 bases short, with 7 bases between. The CDR3 consists of 14 residues. Germline loops: CDR1 LNHNV, CDR2 YYDKDF (reference sequence). The CDR3 region has the DNA TGTGCCACCAGCAGAGGGGGGAGCTCCTACGAGCAGTACTTC. It yields the protein CATSRGGSSYEQYF.

V usage is TRBV20-1 and J usage is TRBJ2-5, with D unclear. CDR1 is DFQATT and CDR2 is SNEGSKA in the germline V gene (reference sequence). V lost 0 bases and J 7 bases, leaving 12 bases between the germline ends. The CDR3 contains 13 residues. Here the CDR3 DNA reads TGCAGTGCTAGAGATCAGGCTACGGGGACCCAGTACTTC. It codes for CSARDQATGTQYF.

This clonotype was counted many times. This CDR3 reads CASSYGQINTEAFF. The CDR3 DNA is TGTGCCAGCAGCTACGGACAGATAAACACTGAAGCTTTCTTT. This chain joins TRBV7-2 and TRBJ1-1, with D possibly TRBD1 on 6 matching bases. The germline CDR1 and CDR2 sequences are SGHTA and FQGNSA. The CDR3 is made up of 14 amino acids. The V and J ends lost 4 bases and 2 bases respectively, with 11 bases between them.

This clonotype came up many times. The V call is TRBV11-2, the J call TRBJ1-3, with D possibly TRBD1 on 6 matching bases. Germline lookup yields CDR1 SGHAT and CDR2 FQNNGV. The CDR3 runs to 16 residues. V was trimmed by 2 bases and J by 7 bases, leaving 18 bases between them. The CDR3 coding sequence is TGTGCCAGCAGCTTAACCTCTGGAGTGAGGGGGAACACCATATATTTT. Its protein product is CASSLTSGVRGNTIYF. Full variable domain (missing parts from reference TRBV11-2 and TRBJ1-3): EAGVAQSPRYKIIEKRQSVAFWCNPISGHATLYWYQQILGQGPKLLIQFQNNGVVDDSQLPKDRFSAERLKGVDSTLKIQPAKLEDSAVYLCASSLTSGVRGNTIYFGEGSWLTVV.

To note about this clonotype: A much larger clone differs from this one at a single base, so this may be a read error. The V call is TRBV13, the J call TRBJ2-3; 8 nucleotides align to TRBD1. Germline-derived CDR1 and CDR2 are PRHDT and FYEKMQ (reference sequence). Unmatched junction bases numbered 10, after V lost 7 bases and J lost 4 bases. CDR3 size: 15 residues. Here the CDR3 reads CASTADRGCADTQYF. CDR3 DNA: TGTGCCAGCACCGCCGACAGGGGCTGCGCAGATACGCAGTATTTT. The full variable domain, in which reference TRBV13 and TRBJ2-3 provide the parts outside the CDR3, is AAGVIQSPRHLIKEKRETATLKCYPIPRHDTVYWYQQGPGQDPQFLISFYEKMQSDKGSIPDRFSAQQFSDYHSELNMSSLELGDSALYFCASTADRGCADTQYFGPGTRLTVL.

As to this clonotype: One junction end disagrees with the germline gene, perhaps due to a read error. The rearrangement joins TRBV4-3 to TRBJ1-6, with D possibly TRBD1 on 6 matching bases. This CDR3 has 16 amino acids. CDR1 is LGHNA, CDR2 YSLEER, per germline. The CDR3, as DNA: TGCGCCAACAGCCAACCGGGCGGGGGGGCGAATTCACCCCTCCACTTT. Amino acid sequence: CANSQPGGGANSPLHF.

This clonotype was recorded at least ten times. The chain recombines TRBV5-1 with TRBJ2-4; TRBD1 or TRBD2 may be the D gene (6 bases each). Per germline, CDR1 SGHRS and CDR2 YFSETQ. V was shortened by 0 bases and J by 7 bases, with 14 bases between the two germline ends. This CDR3 has 15 amino acids. The CDR3 sequence: CASSLEGGRLNIQYF. CDR3 coding DNA: TGCGCCAGCAGCTTGGAGGGGGGTCGTCTCAACATTCAGTACTTC.